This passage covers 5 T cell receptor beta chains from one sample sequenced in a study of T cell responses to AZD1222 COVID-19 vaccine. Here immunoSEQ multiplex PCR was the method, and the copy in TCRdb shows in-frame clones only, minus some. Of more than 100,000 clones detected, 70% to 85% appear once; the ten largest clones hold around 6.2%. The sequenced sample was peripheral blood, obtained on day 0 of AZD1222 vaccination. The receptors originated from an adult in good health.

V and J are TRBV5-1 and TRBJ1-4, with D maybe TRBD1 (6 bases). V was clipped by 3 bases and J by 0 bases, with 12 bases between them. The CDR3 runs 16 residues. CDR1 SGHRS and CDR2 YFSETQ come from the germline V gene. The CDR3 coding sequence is TGCGCCAGCAGCTACGGGGGGCATGCAACTAATGAAAAACTGTTTTTT. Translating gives CASSYGGHATNEKLFF.

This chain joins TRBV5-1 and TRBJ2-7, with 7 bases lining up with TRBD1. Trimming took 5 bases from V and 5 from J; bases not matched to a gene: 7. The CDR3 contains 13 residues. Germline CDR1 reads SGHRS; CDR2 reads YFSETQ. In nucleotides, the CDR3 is TGCGCCAGCAGTTCGACAGGGATCCACGAGCAGTACTTC. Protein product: CASSSTGIHEQYF.

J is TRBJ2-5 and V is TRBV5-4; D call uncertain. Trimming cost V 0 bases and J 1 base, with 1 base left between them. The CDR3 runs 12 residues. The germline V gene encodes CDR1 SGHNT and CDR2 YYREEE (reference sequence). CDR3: CASSLAQETQYF. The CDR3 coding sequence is TGTGCCAGCAGCTTGGCCCAAGAGACCCAGTACTTC.

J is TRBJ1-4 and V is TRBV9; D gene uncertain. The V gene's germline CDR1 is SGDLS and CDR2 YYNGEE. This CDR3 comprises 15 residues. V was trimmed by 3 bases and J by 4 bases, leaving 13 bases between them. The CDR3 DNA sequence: TGTGCCAGCAGCGACGACACCGGTGTTAATGAAAAACTGTTTTTT. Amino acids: CASSDDTGVNEKLFF.

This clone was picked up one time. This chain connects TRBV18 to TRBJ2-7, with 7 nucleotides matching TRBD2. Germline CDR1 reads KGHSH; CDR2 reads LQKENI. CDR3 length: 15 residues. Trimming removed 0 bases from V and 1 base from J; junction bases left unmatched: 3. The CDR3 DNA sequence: TGTGCCAGCTCACCACCAGGGAGGGGTTCCTACGAGCAGTACTTC. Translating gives CASSPPGRGSYEQYF. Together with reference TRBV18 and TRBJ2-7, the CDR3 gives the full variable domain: NAGVMQNPRHLVRRRGQEARLRCSPMKGHSHVYWYRQLPEEGLKFMVYLQKENIIDESGMPKERFSAEFPKEGPSILRIQQVVRGDSAAYFCASSPPGRGSYEQYFGPGTRLTVT.